What follows are 22 T cell receptor beta chains derived from one specimen sequenced in a study of shared clonotypes between healthy human individuals. Clones were read by immunoSEQ multiplex PCR, and TCRdb kept only the in-frame ones, dropping some. Of approximately 2,000,000 clones listed, under 95% are singletons. Sequences were obtained from naive CD4+ T cells from PBMCs. Specified subset: CD45RA+ positively selected. The receptors were sampled from a man younger than 30 in good health. Some clones in this sample may be carry-over from other donors' samples.

This CDR3 is CAGRQGVNYGYTF. CDR3 bases: TGTGCCGGGAGACAGGGGGTTAACTATGGCTACACCTTC. V gene TRBV6-6 combines with J gene TRBJ1-2; 9 nucleotides line up with TRBD1. The V gene's germline CDR1 is MNHNY and CDR2 SVGAGI (reference sequence). V lost 11 bases, J lost 1 base, and 5 bases stayed unmatched. The CDR3 has 13 residues.

This clone has just one count. The chain recombines TRBV28 with TRBJ1-2, with TRBD1 identical over 8 bases. Germline values: CDR1 MDHEN, CDR2 SYDVKM. This CDR3 region has 13 residues. Trimming at V came to 6 bases and at J to 6 bases, leaving 6 bases not matched to a gene. CDR3 protein: CASRDGQGNGYTF. The CDR3 DNA is TGTGCCAGCAGGGACGGACAGGGAAATGGCTACACCTTC.

The rearrangement links TRBV2 to TRBJ1-3; no clear D. The germline V and J ends were trimmed by 6 bases and 2 bases, with 14 bases remaining between them. The germline CDR1 and CDR2 sequences are SNHLY and FYNNEI. The CDR3 contains 15 residues. CDR3 region: CASSRSPEAGNTIYF. Written as DNA, the CDR3 is TGTGCCAGCAGCCGCTCCCCAGAGGCTGGAAACACCATATATTTT.

This rearrangement joins TRBV28 to TRBJ1-5; D is perhaps TRBD1 (5 bases). With 8 bases removed from V and 4 bases from J, the gap between germline ends came to 18 bases. Germline V CDR1 and CDR2: MDHEN, SYDVKM. The CDR3 is 15 amino acids. CDR3 in amino acids: CASVGAGRINQPQHF. The CDR3 DNA follows: TGTGCCAGCGTTGGGGCAGGTCGTATAAATCAGCCCCAGCATTTT.

This clone has only a few counts. This sample also contains other DNA sequences that code for the same CDR3. V and J are TRBV28 and TRBJ1-1, with D maybe TRBD1 (6 bases). V was shortened by 4 bases and J by 7 bases, with 13 bases between the two germline ends. The CDR3 covers 13 residues. Germline loops: CDR1 MDHEN, CDR2 SYDVKM. The CDR3 coding sequence is TGTGCCAGCAGTTCCCCGGGACAACTTGAAGCTTTCTTT. This gives the protein CASSSPGQLEAFF.

The CDR3 DNA reads TGTGCCAGCAGCCGTATTAATGGTGTAGCTGAAGCTTTCTTT. This codes for CASSRINGVAEAFF. V is TRBV14 and J is TRBJ1-1; no firm D call. V lost 4 bases and J lost 6, with 15 bases in between. Germline lookup yields CDR1 SGHDN and CDR2 FVKESK. The CDR3 covers 14 residues.

The rearrangement joins TRBV6-1 to TRBJ1-3; D is unresolved. CDR3 length: 14 amino acids. The germline V gene has CDR1 MNHNS and CDR2 SASEGT. Trimming took 11 bases from V and 3 from J, leaving 17 bases between them. The CDR3 DNA sequence: TGTGCCGCGACCCTATCGGGAGGTGGAAACACCATATATTTT. Translated, it gives CAATLSGGGNTIYF.

The rearrangement joins TRBV10-3 to TRBJ2-7; 11 bases agree with TRBD2. Germline V CDR1 and CDR2: ENHRY, SYGVKD. J was trimmed by 7 bases and V by 6 bases; bases with no gene match: 8. This CDR3 has 14 amino acids. The CDR3 bases are TGTGCCATCAGCTCCAGGACTAGCGGGCTTGAGCAGTACTTC. Its translation is CAISSRTSGLEQYF.

This CDR3 reads CASSLNVWDGGRPYEQYF. Written as DNA, the CDR3 is TGTGCCAGCAGCTTAAATGTATGGGACGGGGGGAGACCCTACGAGCAGTACTTC. The chain joins TRBV7-9 to TRBJ2-7; TRBD2 matches 7 bases. V lost 2 bases to trimming and J lost 2 bases; unmatched junction nucleotides: 15. The CDR3 extends over 18 amino acids. The germline V gene encodes CDR1 SEHNR and CDR2 FQNEAQ (reference sequence).

This clone was detected once. The chain links TRBV28 to TRBJ1-5, with TRBD1 matching over 9 bases. This CDR3 spans 16 amino acids. J was trimmed by 0 bases and V by 8 bases; bases with no gene match: 8. Germline CDR1 is MDHEN and CDR2 is SYDVKM. The CDR3 nucleotides read TGTGCCAGCCCGACAGGGGGGTATTATAGCAATCAGCCCCAGCATTTT. Its translation is CASPTGGYYSNQPQHF.

The chain employs TRBV9 and TRBJ2-2; weak D call: TRBD1 (5 bases). This CDR3 spans 15 amino acids. In germline, CDR1 is SGDLS, CDR2 YYNGEE. The V end was cut by 4 bases, the J end by 4 bases, with 14 bases between. The CDR3 loop is CASSLGAGFTGELFF. DNA of the CDR3: TGTGCCAGCAGCCTCGGTGCAGGGTTCACCGGGGAGCTGTTTTTT.

This sequence joins TRBV6-1 and TRBJ2-6; D is undetermined. With 8 bases removed from V and 1 base from J, the gap between germline ends came to 0 bases. There are 11 residues in the CDR3. Germline CDR1 is MNHNS and CDR2 is SASEGT. The CDR3 loop reads CASSGANVLTF. The CDR3 nucleotides are TGTGCCAGCTCTGGGGCCAACGTCCTGACTTTC.

V gene TRBV29-1 combines with J gene TRBJ2-7; 10 nucleotides agree with TRBD1. The germline V gene encodes CDR1 SQVTM and CDR2 ANQGSEA. CDR3 length: 16 amino acids. After removal of 7 bases from V and 4 bases from J, the junction contained 16 bases not matched to a gene. CDR3 residues: CSARSRTGTGVYEQYF. The CDR3 DNA reads as TGCAGCGCTCGTTCTCGAACCGGGACAGGGGTTTACGAGCAGTACTTC.

The chain couples TRBV9 to TRBJ1-2, with a tentative D call TRBD1 (6 bases). CDR1 and CDR2 from the germline V gene are SGDLS and YYNGEE. This CDR3 is built from 19 residues. The V and J ends lost 4 bases and 3 bases respectively, with 28 bases between them. CDR3 protein: CASSPNLGGQRRLHYGYTF. CDR3 sequence (DNA): TGTGCCAGCAGCCCGAACCTAGGGGGGCAGAGAAGACTCCACTATGGCTACACCTTC.

V gene TRBV4-1 combines with J gene TRBJ1-3, with no clear D. V lost 4 bases and J lost 0, with 13 bases in between. The CDR3 spans 16 residues. Germline-derived CDR1 and CDR2 are MGHRA and YSYEKL. The CDR3 coding sequence is TGCGCCAGCAGCCGAGACTTTCGAAGCTCTGGAAACACCATATATTTT. Encoded protein: CASSRDFRSSGNTIYF.

The chain joins TRBV4-1 to TRBJ2-3, with D possibly TRBD2 on 5 matching bases. The germline CDR1 and CDR2 sequences are MGHRA and YSYEKL. V shed 4 bases and J shed 6 bases, with 17 bases lying between them. This CDR3 is 15 amino acids long. DNA of the CDR3: TGCGCCAGCAGCCCATCGACTTCGAGGGTTGATACGCAGTATTTT. This codes for CASSPSTSRVDTQYF.

The V gene is TRBV7-9, the J gene TRBJ2-7, with a possible D match to TRBD1 (5 bases). The CDR3 loop spans 15 amino acids. Germline lookup yields CDR1 SEHNR and CDR2 FQNEAQ (reference sequence). V lost 1 base, J lost 3 bases, and 13 bases lay in between. CDR3 region: CASSLGGRADYEQYF. CDR3 sequence (DNA): TGTGCCAGCAGCTTAGGTGGCAGGGCGGACTACGAGCAGTACTTC.

The chain recombines TRBV28 with TRBJ2-3, with D tentatively TRBD2 (7 bases). The germline V and J ends were trimmed by 3 bases and 6 bases, with 13 bases remaining between them. The CDR3 loop spans 14 amino acids. Germline loops: CDR1 MDHEN, CDR2 SYDVKM. The chain's CDR3 is CASSFGGARDTQYF. The CDR3 DNA follows: TGTGCCAGCAGTTTTGGGGGGGCGCGGGATACGCAGTATTTT.

The chain has TRBV28 and TRBJ1-1; D is undetermined. The CDR3 loop spans 13 amino acids. Trimming took 6 bases from V and 4 from J, leaving 12 bases between them. In germline, CDR1 is MDHEN, CDR2 SYDVKM. CDR3: CASRLTDITEAFF. DNA of the CDR3: TGTGCCAGCAGATTAACAGACATCACTGAAGCTTTCTTT.

J is TRBJ2-7 and V is TRBV2; D is ambiguous. The length of the CDR3 is 13 residues. Germline CDR1 reads SNHLY; CDR2 reads FYNNEI. Between the trimmed V and J ends, which lost 8 bases and 5 bases, there was a span of 16 bases. The CDR3 sequence is CASHVGVGNEQYF. In DNA, the CDR3 is TGTGCCAGCCACGTTGGGGTGGGTAACGAGCAGTACTTC.

Worth noting for this clone: Other nucleotide sequences from this sample produce the same CDR3. The chain links TRBV28 to TRBJ1-1; D uncertain. Germline CDR1 reads MDHEN; CDR2 reads SYDVKM. The V end was cut by 5 bases, the J end by 0 bases, with 7 bases between. This CDR3 contains 13 residues. CDR3 sequence (DNA): TGTGCCAGCAGTATTTCGGTGAACACTGAAGCTTTCTTT. This translates into CASSISVNTEAFF.

The V call is TRBV2, the J call TRBJ1-1, with a tentative D call TRBD1 (5 bases). V was cut by 4 bases and J by 5 bases, with 14 bases left in between. Germline V CDR1 and CDR2: SNHLY, FYNNEI. The CDR3 runs 14 residues. The DNA of the CDR3 is TGTGCCAGCAGTGTCGTCAGGGTGTCGACTGAAGCTTTCTTT. Translating it yields CASSVVRVSTEAFF. Supplemented by reference TRBV2 and TRBJ1-1, the full variable domain reads EPEVTQTPSHQVTQMGQEVILRCVPISNHLYFYWYRQILGQKVEFLVSFYNNEISEKSEIFDDQFSVERPDGSNFTLKIRSTKLEDSAMYFCASSVVRVSTEAFFGQGTRLTVV.